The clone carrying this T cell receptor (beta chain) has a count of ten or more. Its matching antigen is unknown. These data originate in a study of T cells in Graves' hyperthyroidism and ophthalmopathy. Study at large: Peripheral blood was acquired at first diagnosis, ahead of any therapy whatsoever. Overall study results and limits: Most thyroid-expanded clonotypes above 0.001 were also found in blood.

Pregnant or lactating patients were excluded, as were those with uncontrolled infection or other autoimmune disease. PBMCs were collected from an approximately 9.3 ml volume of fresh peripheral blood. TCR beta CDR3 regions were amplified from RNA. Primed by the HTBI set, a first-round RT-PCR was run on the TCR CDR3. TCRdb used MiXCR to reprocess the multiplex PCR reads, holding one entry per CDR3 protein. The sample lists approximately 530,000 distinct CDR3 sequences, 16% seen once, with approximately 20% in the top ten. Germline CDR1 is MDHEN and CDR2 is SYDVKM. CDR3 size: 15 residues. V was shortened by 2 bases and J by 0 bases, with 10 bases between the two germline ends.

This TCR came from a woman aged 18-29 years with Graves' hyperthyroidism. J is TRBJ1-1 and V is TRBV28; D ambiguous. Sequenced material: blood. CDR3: CASSLTLRLNTEAFF. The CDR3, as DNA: TGTGCCAGCAGTTTAACCCTGAGATTGAACACTGAAGCTTTCTTT. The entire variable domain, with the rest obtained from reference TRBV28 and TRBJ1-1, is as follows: DVKVTQSSRYLVKRTGEKVFLECVQDMDHENMFWYRQDPGLGLRLIYFSYDVKMKEKGDIPEGYSVSREKKERFSLILESASTNQTSMYLCASSLTLRLNTEAFFGQGTRLTVV.